A single sample is the source of the 31 T cell receptor beta chains below, sequenced in a study of control samples from healthy donors and cancer patients (dated by TCRdb to 2020 to 2021). Libraries came from the immunoSEQ multiplex PCR assay. TCRdb retrieved this table from immuneACCESS and kept in-frame rearrangements only. Not all clones are present; in checked studies, unresolved V genes account for under half, and no reason is known for the remainder. In all, the sample holds around 130,000 clones, and 85% to 90% of those were seen once. More than 6.5% of the sample goes to the ten largest clones. The source material was PBMCs. The receptors shown here come from a man in his fifties or sixties with head and neck cancer.

This chain connects TRBV3-1 (or the pseudogene TRBV3-2) to TRBJ2-3, with 9 bases aligning to TRBD2. The V gene's germline CDR1 is LGHDT and CDR2 YNNKEL (reference sequence). J was trimmed by 1 base and V by 4 bases; bases with no gene match: 9. CDR3 length: 17 residues. CDR3 in amino acids: CASSPGDASGGTDTQYF. The CDR3 DNA sequence: TGTGCCAGCAGCCCCGGAGATGCTAGCGGGGGCACAGATACGCAGTATTTT.

The genes are TRBV18 and TRBJ2-1, with 9 bases fitting TRBD2. This CDR3 region has 15 residues. Germline-derived CDR1 and CDR2 are KGHSH and LQKENI. J was trimmed by 8 bases and V by 6 bases; bases with no gene match: 11. The CDR3 DNA is TGTGCCAGCTCTCCTGTAGCGGGAGTAATCCATGAGCAGTTCTTC. It encodes CASSPVAGVIHEQFF.

The chain carries TRBV5-1 and TRBJ1-1; 8 bases are a match to TRBD1. J lost 4 bases, V lost 4 bases, and 6 bases had no gene match. The length of the CDR3 is 14 residues. Germline lookup yields CDR1 SGHRS and CDR2 YFSETQ. CDR3 sequence: CASSHDRGGTEAFF. The CDR3 DNA reads TGCGCCAGCAGCCACGACAGGGGTGGCACTGAAGCTTTCTTT.

V is TRBV6-5 and J is TRBJ2-7; perhaps TRBD2 as D (6 bases). V dropped 0 bases and J dropped 7 bases, with 16 bases sitting between them. Germline CDR1 is MNHEY and CDR2 is SVGAGI. This CDR3 contains 15 residues. This CDR3 is CASSYSKLATQEQYF. CDR3 coding DNA: TGTGCCAGCAGTTACTCCAAACTAGCCACGCAGGAGCAGTACTTC.

The genes are TRBV6-5 and TRBJ2-1; perhaps TRBD1 as D (6 bases). The CDR3 totals 12 residues. Trimming took 6 bases from V and 7 from J, leaving 10 bases between them. CDR1 and CDR2 (germline): MNHEY, SVGAGI. This CDR3 reads CASRGAPNEQFF. CDR3 bases: TGTGCCAGCAGGGGGGCTCCTAATGAGCAGTTCTTC.

The DNA of the CDR3 is TGTGCCAGCAGCGTGACTGCAGCTATGAACACTGAAGCTTTCTTT. It translates to CASSVTAAMNTEAFF. The chain combines TRBV9 with TRBJ1-1; no definite D call. V shed 2 bases and J shed 0 bases, with 11 bases lying between them. There are 15 residues in the CDR3. Germline loops: CDR1 SGDLS, CDR2 YYNGEE.

The sample holds many counts of this clone. This chain links TRBV19 with TRBJ1-5; D may be TRBD1 (6 bases). Trimming pared 11 bases from V and 7 bases from J, leaving 30 bases between. Looked up from germline, CDR1 is LNHDA and CDR2 is SQIVND (reference sequence). This CDR3 has 17 residues. The DNA of the CDR3 is TGTGCCTCCGGAGGGGGTCATCACACTTCCTCGGGGCAGCCCCAGCATTTT. It specifies CASGGGHHTSSGQPQHF.

This clone was counted only a few times. The chain recombines TRBV7-2 with TRBJ1-1; D is unresolved. The CDR3 has 13 residues. Trimming cost V 4 bases and J 2 bases, with 8 bases left between them. Per the germline V gene, CDR1 is SGHTA and CDR2 is FQGNSA. The CDR3 loop reads CASSSSANTEAFF. In nucleotides, the CDR3 is TGTGCCAGCAGCTCCTCAGCCAACACTGAAGCTTTCTTT.

This chain connects TRBV27 to TRBJ1-2; 7 nucleotides align to TRBD1. Germline V gives CDR1 MNHEY, CDR2 SMNVEV (reference sequence). With 5 bases clipped from V and 8 bases from J, the junction kept 8 bases outside the gene matches. This CDR3 is built from 13 residues. The CDR3 spells CASSRAGGGGYTF. CDR3 coding DNA: TGTGCCAGCAGTAGAGCAGGGGGGGGAGGCTACACCTTC.

V and J are TRBV18 and TRBJ2-6; unclear D gene. Per the germline V gene, CDR1 is KGHSH and CDR2 is LQKENI. V lost 5 bases, J lost 0 bases, and 8 bases lay in between. The CDR3 loop spans 15 amino acids. The CDR3 coding sequence is TGTGCCAGCTCAACGGGCTTCTCTGGGGCCAACGTCCTGACTTTC. Its translation is CASSTGFSGANVLTF.

The chain recombines TRBV12-3 or TRBV12-4 with TRBJ2-7; D gene uncertain. This CDR3 is built from 11 residues. V shed 6 bases and J shed 3 bases, with 6 bases lying between them. CDR3 region: CASSRNYEQYF. CDR3 nucleotide sequence: TGTGCCAGCAGCCGGAACTACGAGCAGTACTTC.

The V gene is TRBV3-1 (or the pseudogene TRBV3-2), the J gene TRBJ2-3; the D gene is possibly TRBD2 (6 bases). V was shortened by 4 bases and J by 2 bases, with 13 bases between the two germline ends. Germline V CDR1 and CDR2: LGHDT, YNNKEL (reference sequence). This CDR3 comprises 15 residues. CDR3 amino acids: CASSLGLAITDTQYF. The CDR3 nucleotides are TGTGCCAGCAGCCTTGGGCTAGCGATCACAGATACGCAGTATTTT.

V is TRBV15 and J is TRBJ2-7; a weak D match, TRBD2 (5 bases). V lost 0 bases and J lost 2, with 14 bases in between. This CDR3 has 16 residues. Germline CDR1 is LNHNV and CDR2 is YYDKDF (reference sequence). The chain's CDR3 is CATSRDEAGITYEQYF. CDR3 nucleotides: TGTGCCACCAGCAGAGATGAAGCCGGGATCACCTACGAGCAGTACTTC. Based on the CDR3 plus reference TRBV15 and TRBJ2-7, the full variable domain is DAMVIQNPRYQVTQFGKPVTLSCSQTLNHNVMYWYQQKSSQAPKLLFHYYDKDFNNEADTPDNFQSRRPNTSFCFLDIRSPGLGDTAMYLCATSRDEAGITYEQYFGPGTRLTVT.

The J gene is TRBJ1-5, the V gene TRBV29-1; D is unresolved. V lost 5 bases to trimming and J lost 7 bases, with 12 bases between them. CDR3 length: 12 amino acids. Germline CDR1 is SQVTM and CDR2 is ANQGSEA. CDR3 region: CSVRAGEQPQHF. The CDR3 DNA reads TGCAGCGTTCGGGCAGGTGAACAGCCCCAGCATTTT.

The CDR3 is CASGRGVLGNQPQHF. The CDR3 DNA reads TGTGCCAGCGGGAGGGGGGTCCTGGGCAATCAGCCCCAGCATTTT. This rearrangement joins TRBV27 to TRBJ1-5; D perhaps matches TRBD1 (6 bases). V was trimmed by 8 bases and J by 2 bases, leaving 16 bases between them. The germline V gene has CDR1 MNHEY and CDR2 SMNVEV (reference sequence). The CDR3 is made up of 15 amino acids.

This chain links TRBV5-1 with TRBJ2-2; D is perhaps TRBD2 (6 bases). This CDR3 is built from 16 residues. V shed 7 bases and J shed 0 bases, with 16 bases lying between them. Looked up from germline, CDR1 is SGHRS and CDR2 is YFSETQ. For the CDR3, the DNA is TGCGCCAGCCAAACCCGGGACTTCGCGAACACCGGGGAGCTGTTTTTT. Amino acids: CASQTRDFANTGELFF.

This clone has a handful of counts. This rearrangement joins TRBV19 to TRBJ2-5; possible D gene TRBD1, 5 bases. Trimming removed 11 bases from V and 5 bases from J, with 12 bases in between. CDR3 length: 11 amino acids. Germline V CDR1 and CDR2: LNHDA, SQIVND (reference sequence). CDR3 sequence reads: CAFKGNETQYF. The CDR3 nucleotides read TGTGCCTTCAAGGGGAATGAGACCCAGTACTTC.

V and J are TRBV11-2 and TRBJ2-7, with D unclear. Trimming removed 1 base from V and 2 bases from J, with 0 bases in between. Germline loops: CDR1 SGHAT, CDR2 FQNNGV. CDR3 size: 11 residues. CDR3: CASSLAYEQYF. The CDR3 DNA is TGTGCCAGCAGCTTAGCCTACGAGCAGTACTTC.

This chain uses TRBV4-2 with TRBJ1-4, with 7 bases aligning to TRBD1. The V gene end was trimmed by 4 bases and the J gene end by 4 bases; junction bases not matched to a gene: 6. CDR1 is LGHNA and CDR2 is YNFKEQ in the germline V gene. This CDR3 is built from 15 residues. CDR3 protein: CASSPRDRNNEKLFF. Here the CDR3 DNA reads TGTGCCAGCAGCCCCCGGGACAGAAATAATGAAAAACTGTTTTTT.

The CDR3, as DNA: TGTGCCACCAGTGACCCCTCAGTGGGGAACACTGAAGCTTTCTTT. This gives the protein CATSDPSVGNTEAFF. The chain uses TRBV24-1 and TRBJ1-1; unclear D gene. Trimming cost V 4 bases and J 1 base, with 12 bases left between them. Per germline, CDR1 KGHDR and CDR2 SFDVKD. This CDR3 contains 15 residues.

This clone was seen repeatedly, ten times or more. The CDR3 DNA sequence: TGTGCCAGCAGCCCAGGGGGTGGGGTAGCTGAAGCTTTCTTT. Amino acid sequence: CASSPGGGVAEAFF. The chain employs TRBV7-3 and TRBJ1-1; 7 bases fit TRBD1. Unmatched junction bases numbered 9, after V lost 5 bases and J lost 6 bases. This CDR3 has 14 residues. The germline V gene encodes CDR1 SGHTA and CDR2 FQGTGA. The full variable domain, completed using reference TRBV7-3 and TRBJ1-1, is GAGVSQTPSNKVTEKGKYVELRCDPISGHTALYWYRQSLGQGPEFLIYFQGTGAADDSGLPNDRFFAVRPEGSVSTLKIQRTERGDSAVYLCASSPGGGVAEAFFGQGTRLTVV.

Only one count was recorded for this clone. The gene calls are TRBV19 and TRBJ2-1; TRBD2 matches 12 bases. The length of the CDR3 is 18 residues. Germline V lookup: CDR1 LNHDA, CDR2 SQIVND (reference sequence). V gave up 1 base and J gave up 0 bases; unmatched junction bases: 4. CDR3 in DNA: TGTGCCAGTAGTATAGGACTAGCGGGGGTTAGCTCCTACAATGAGCAGTTCTTC. It codes for CASSIGLAGVSSYNEQFF.

This clone occurred once. The rearrangement joins TRBV6-6 to TRBJ1-2; the D gene is possibly TRBD1 (5 bases). The germline V gene has CDR1 MNHNY and CDR2 SVGAGI (reference sequence). Trimming removed 0 bases from V and 8 bases from J, with 16 bases in between. The CDR3 totals 15 residues. CDR3 sequence: CASSYSLTAVEGYTF. The CDR3 region has the DNA TGTGCCAGCAGTTACTCTTTGACAGCGGTCGAAGGCTACACCTTC.

A few counts support this clone. The chain has TRBV12-5 and TRBJ2-5; no definite D call. The ends were cut back, 5 bases at V and 7 bases at J, with 17 bases in the middle. The CDR3 runs 14 residues. CDR1 is LGHNT and CDR2 is FRNRAP in the germline V gene. The CDR3 here is CASGIDLRWGTQYF. The DNA of the CDR3 is TGTGCTAGTGGTATTGACTTGCGGTGGGGGACCCAGTACTTC.

As regards this clone: At one end, the junction sequence differs from germline, possibly due to a read error. V and J are TRBV7-2 and TRBJ2-1; 8 bases line up with TRBD1. Germline CDR1 is SGHTA and CDR2 is FQGNSA. This CDR3 has 14 residues. CDR3 loop: CASSFLGKRQGQVF. The CDR3 DNA reads as TGTGCCAGCAGCTTCTTGGGTAAAAGACAGGGGCAGGTCTTC.

The chain combines TRBV3-1 (or the pseudogene TRBV3-2) with TRBJ2-5, with 9 bases fitting TRBD1. With V trimmed by 2 bases and J by 1 base, 5 bases remained unmatched. The V gene's germline CDR1 is LGHDT and CDR2 YNNKEL (reference sequence). There are 16 residues in the CDR3. The CDR3 protein is CASSQTGQGTQETQYF. The CDR3 coding sequence is TGTGCCAGCAGCCAAACGGGACAGGGAACCCAAGAGACCCAGTACTTC.

J is TRBJ2-1 and V is TRBV5-4; unclear D gene. This CDR3 region has 14 residues. Germline values: CDR1 SGHNT, CDR2 YYREEE (reference sequence). V was pared by 1 base and J by 0 bases, with 5 bases between. The CDR3 DNA reads TGTGCCAGCAGCTTGCTGAGCTCCTACAATGAGCAGTTCTTC. Its protein product is CASSLLSSYNEQFF.

This chain connects TRBV11-3 to TRBJ2-2; D is uncertain. V gave up 5 bases and J gave up 4 bases, with 11 bases separating them. This CDR3 has 14 residues. The germline gives CDR1 SGHNT, CDR2 YENEEA. The CDR3 here is CASSPSLRTGELFF. The CDR3 DNA sequence: TGTGCCAGCAGCCCTTCCCTACGCACCGGGGAGCTGTTTTTT.

The chain uses TRBV7-6 and TRBJ2-7, with a tentative D call TRBD1 (5 bases). The CDR3 is 14 residues long. CDR1 is SGHVS and CDR2 is FNYEAQ in the germline V gene. V lost 1 base and J lost 0, with 7 bases in between. CDR3 in amino acids: CASSLGRASYEQYF. CDR3 nucleotide sequence: TGTGCCAGCAGCTTAGGCAGGGCCTCCTACGAGCAGTACTTC.

The chain joins TRBV6-5 to TRBJ1-4; no firm D call. Germline V gives CDR1 MNHEY, CDR2 SVGAGI. This CDR3 has 14 residues. V was shortened by 5 bases and J by 4 bases, with 11 bases between the two germline ends. CDR3 nucleotide sequence: TGTGCCAGCAGTCGACGGTTCCTTAATGAAAAACTGTTTTTT. Protein sequence: CASSRRFLNEKLFF.

The CDR3 DNA is TGCGCCAGCAGCCACCTGAGCGAGACCCAGTACTTC. Protein product: CASSHLSETQYF. The V call is TRBV10-2, the J call TRBJ2-5, with D hard to call. The CDR3 extends over 12 amino acids. Germline V gives CDR1 WSHSY, CDR2 SAAADI. Trimming pared 6 bases from V and 5 bases from J, leaving 10 bases between.